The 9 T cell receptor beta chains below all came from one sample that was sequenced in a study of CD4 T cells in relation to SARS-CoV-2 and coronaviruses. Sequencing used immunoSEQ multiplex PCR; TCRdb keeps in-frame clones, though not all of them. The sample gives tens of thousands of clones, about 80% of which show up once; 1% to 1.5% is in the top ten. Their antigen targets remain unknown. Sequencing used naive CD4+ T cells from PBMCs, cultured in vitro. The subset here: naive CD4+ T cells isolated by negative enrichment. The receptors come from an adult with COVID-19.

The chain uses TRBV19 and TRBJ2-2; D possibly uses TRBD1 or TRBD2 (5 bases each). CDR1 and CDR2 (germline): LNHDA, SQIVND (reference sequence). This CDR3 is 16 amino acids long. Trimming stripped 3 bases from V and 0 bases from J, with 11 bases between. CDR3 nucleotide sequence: TGTGCCAGTAGTATCTTTGGGGGATCGAACACCGGGGAGCTGTTTTTT. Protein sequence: CASSIFGGSNTGELFF. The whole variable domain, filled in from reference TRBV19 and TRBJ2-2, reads DGGITQSPKYLFRKEGQNVTLSCEQNLNHDAMYWYRQDPGQGLRLIYYSQIVNDFQKGDIAEGYSVSREKKESFPLTVTSAQKNPTAFYLCASSIFGGSNTGELFFGEGSRLTVL.

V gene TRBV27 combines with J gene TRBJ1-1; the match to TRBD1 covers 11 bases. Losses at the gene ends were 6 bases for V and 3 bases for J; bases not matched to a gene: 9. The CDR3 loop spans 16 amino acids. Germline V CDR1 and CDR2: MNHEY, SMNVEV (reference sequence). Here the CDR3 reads CASRDGQGAGDTEAFF. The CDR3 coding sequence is TGTGCCAGCAGGGACGGACAGGGGGCGGGTGACACTGAAGCTTTCTTT.

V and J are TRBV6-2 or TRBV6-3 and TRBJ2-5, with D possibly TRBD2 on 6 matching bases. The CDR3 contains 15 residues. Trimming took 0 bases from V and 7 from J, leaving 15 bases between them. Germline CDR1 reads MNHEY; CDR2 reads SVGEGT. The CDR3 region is CASSYSRLAAGTQYF. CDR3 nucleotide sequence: TGTGCCAGCAGTTACTCGAGACTGGCAGCGGGGACCCAGTACTTC.

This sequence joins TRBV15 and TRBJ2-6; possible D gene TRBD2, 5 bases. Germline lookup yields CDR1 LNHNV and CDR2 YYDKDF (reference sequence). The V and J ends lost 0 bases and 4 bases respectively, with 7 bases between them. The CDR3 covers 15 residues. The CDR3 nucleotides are TGTGCCACCAGCAGAGAGAGGGCCGGGGCCAACGTCCTGACTTTC. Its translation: CATSRERAGANVLTF.

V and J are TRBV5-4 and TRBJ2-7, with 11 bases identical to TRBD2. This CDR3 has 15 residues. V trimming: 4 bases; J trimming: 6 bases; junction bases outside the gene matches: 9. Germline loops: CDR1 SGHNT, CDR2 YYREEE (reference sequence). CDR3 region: CASSPDSGRASEQYF. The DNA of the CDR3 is TGTGCCAGCAGCCCCGATAGCGGGAGGGCCTCCGAGCAGTACTTC.

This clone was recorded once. The CDR3 nucleotides are TGTGCCAGCAGCCGGGACAGGGACGCGGAGACCCAGTACTTC. It codes for CASSRDRDAETQYF. The V and J genes are TRBV3-1 (or the pseudogene TRBV3-2) and TRBJ2-5; the match to TRBD1 covers 9 bases. In germline, CDR1 is LGHDT, CDR2 YNNKEL (reference sequence). CDR3 size: 14 residues. Germline trimming cut 4 bases from V and 5 bases from J; bases unmatched to any gene: 5.

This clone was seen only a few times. The CDR3 sequence is CASSLMPGTVNEQFF. DNA of the CDR3: TGTGCCAGCTCACTCATGCCCGGGACGGTAAATGAGCAGTTCTTC. The chain employs TRBV18 and TRBJ2-1, with D possibly called TRBD1 or TRBD2 (5 bases each). V was shortened by 4 bases and J by 7 bases, with 17 bases between the two germline ends. The germline gives CDR1 KGHSH, CDR2 LQKENI. The CDR3 is made up of 15 amino acids.

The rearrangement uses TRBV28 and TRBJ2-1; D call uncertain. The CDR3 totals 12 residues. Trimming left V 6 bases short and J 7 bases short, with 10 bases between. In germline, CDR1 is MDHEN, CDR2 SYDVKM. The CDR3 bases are TGTGCCAGCAGCCCTCTTAGAAATGAGCAGTTCTTC. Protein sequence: CASSPLRNEQFF.

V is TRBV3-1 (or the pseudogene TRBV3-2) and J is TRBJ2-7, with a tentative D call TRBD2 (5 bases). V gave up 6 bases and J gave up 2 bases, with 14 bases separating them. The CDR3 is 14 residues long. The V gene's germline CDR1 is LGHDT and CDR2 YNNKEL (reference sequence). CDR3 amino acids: CASSASGLTYEQYF. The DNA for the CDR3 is TGTGCCAGCAGTGCCAGCGGCTTAACCTACGAGCAGTACTTC.